Described below is a single TCR beta chain sequence and its context. What it binds is unknown. The data originate from a study of PD-1 blockade in classical Hodgkin lymphoma. Using immunoSEQ multiplex PCR, the repertoire was profiled, and TCRdb retains in-frame clones only, with some absent. The table shows 10,000 to 15,000 clones, with under 90% occurring only once. Every patient was affected by relapse after autologous stem cell transplantation, while exposure to brentuximab vedotin was not uniform. From thawed PBMCs, CD4+ T cells were purified using magnetic negative selection. General study findings and limits: According to reports, newly diagnosed patients had lower baseline TCR diversity than healthy donors, and relapsed/refractory patients had lower baseline TCR diversity still. Exclusion applied to patients who initiated nivolumab less than 1 year following ASCT. Complete responders started with a diversity level that resembled newly diagnosed patients at baseline. Differences between repertoires have undefined causes, possibly disease activity or prior therapy.

The germline CDR1 and CDR2 sequences are MNHEY and SMNVEV (reference sequence). The CDR3 is made up of 15 amino acids. The V gene end was trimmed by 3 bases and the J gene end by 1 base; junction bases not matched to a gene: 2. The rearrangement uses TRBV27 and TRBJ2-7; 11 bases line up with TRBD2. This clonotype was obtained from a human donor with classical Hodgkin lymphoma. The source material was CD4+ T cells from blood, sampled at baseline. This chain's CDR3 is CASSFLAGGSYEQYF. CDR3 nucleotides: TGTGCCAGCAGTTTCCTAGCGGGAGGTTCCTACGAGCAGTACTTC.